The 16 T cell receptor beta chains reported below all come from one sample, sequenced in a study of blood T cell repertoires in COVID-19. The repertoire was sequenced with immunoSEQ multiplex PCR; TCRdb's copy has only in-frame clones and lacks some. The sample holds 130,000 or so clones, roughly 80% seen once. The sample comprised peripheral blood. The receptors originated from a man aged 50 or older with acute or convalescent COVID-19.

This clone appeared once. The chain employs TRBV25-1 and TRBJ1-6; 9 bases align to TRBD1. The CDR3 covers 17 residues. V gave up 4 bases and J gave up 9 bases; unmatched junction bases: 13. The germline V gene has CDR1 MGHDK and CDR2 SYGVNS. The CDR3: CASSVPGTGRSGSPLHF. The CDR3 DNA is TGTGCCAGCAGTGTGCCCGGGACAGGGCGATCGGGTTCACCCCTCCACTTT. Looking up the rest from reference TRBV25-1 and TRBJ1-6 gives the full variable domain: EADIYQTPRYLVIGTGKKITLECSQTMGHDKMYWYQQDPGMELHLIHYSYGVNSTEKGDLSSESTVSRIRTEHFPLTLESARPSHTSQYLCASSVPGTGRSGSPLHFGNGTRLTVT.

The chain joins TRBV6-5 to TRBJ1-4, with D possibly TRBD1 on 6 matching bases. Germline V gives CDR1 MNHEY, CDR2 SVGAGI. V was trimmed by 5 bases and J by 7 bases, leaving 11 bases between them. The CDR3 is 13 amino acids. The CDR3 protein is CASSHREGEKLFF. The CDR3 DNA reads as TGTGCCAGCAGTCACAGGGAGGGTGAAAAACTGTTTTTT.

The chain uses TRBV9 and TRBJ2-3; TRBD2 matches 9 bases. Per germline, CDR1 SGDLS and CDR2 YYNGEE. V lost 0 bases to trimming and J lost 5 bases; unmatched junction nucleotides: 7. This CDR3 is 16 amino acids long. DNA of the CDR3: TGTGCCAGCAGCGTAGTGGGCGGGGGGGGCATAGATACGCAGTATTTT. Translated, it gives CASSVVGGGGIDTQYF.

The V gene is TRBV5-1, the J gene TRBJ2-7; possibly TRBD2 for D (6 bases). The CDR3 spans 13 residues. The germline V gene encodes CDR1 SGHRS and CDR2 YFSETQ. V shed 4 bases and J shed 6 bases, with 14 bases lying between them. The CDR3 is CASSRDLQGEQYV. The CDR3 nucleotides are TGCGCCAGCAGCCGGGACTTGCAAGGCGAGCAGTACGTC.

The genes are TRBV7-7 and TRBJ2-1, with TRBD2 identical over 8 bases. Germline V gives CDR1 SSHAT, CDR2 FNYEAQ (reference sequence). Trimming took 1 base from V and 5 from J; bases not matched to a gene: 1. The CDR3 has 14 residues. The CDR3 spells CASSLDGGDNEQFF. CDR3 in DNA: TGTGCCAGCAGCTTAGACGGGGGGGACAATGAGCAGTTCTTC.

This clone has just a few counts. This chain uses TRBV3-1 (or the pseudogene TRBV3-2) with TRBJ1-2; D gene unclear. V was shortened by 2 bases and J by 7 bases, with 14 bases between the two germline ends. Germline V gives CDR1 LGHDT, CDR2 YNNKEL (reference sequence). This CDR3 is built from 14 residues. Written as DNA, the CDR3 is TGTGCCAGCAGCCAATTAATTGCGGTTTCTGGCTACACCTTC. Its protein is CASSQLIAVSGYTF.

The chain couples TRBV15 to TRBJ2-3, with 8 bases fitting TRBD2. The CDR3 spans 15 residues. V gave up 8 bases and J gave up 0 bases; unmatched junction bases: 7. Germline V gene lookup returns CDR1 LNHNV and CDR2 YYDKDF (reference sequence). CDR3 protein: CATEPGGRSTDTQYF. The CDR3 region has the DNA TGTGCCACCGAGCCGGGGGGGAGGAGCACAGATACGCAGTATTTT. The full variable domain, rest sourced from reference TRBV15 and TRBJ2-3, is DAMVIQNPRYQVTQFGKPVTLSCSQTLNHNVMYWYQQKSSQAPKLLFHYYDKDFNNEADTPDNFQSRRPNTSFCFLDIRSPGLGDTAMYLCATEPGGRSTDTQYFGPGTRLTVL.

Comment on this clone: A read error may produce the germline difference seen at one junction end. The chain is built from TRBV5-8 and TRBJ1-5; a possible D gene is TRBD1 (5 bases). This CDR3 region has 9 residues. Germline V gives CDR1 SGHTS, CDR2 YDEGEE. In nucleotides, the CDR3 is TGTGCCAGCAGCTTGGGGGGGGTTTTT. Its protein product is CASSLGGVF.

J is TRBJ1-4 and V is TRBV12-3 or TRBV12-4, with D perhaps matching TRBD1 (6 bases). The CDR3 spans 13 residues. The V gene lost 6 bases and the J gene lost 8 bases, with 13 bases spanning the gap. The CDR3 DNA follows: TGTGCCAGCAGCCCGACAGGTGGGGAAAAACTGTTTTTT. Translating gives CASSPTGGEKLFF.

This clone was seen a single time. V gene TRBV5-1 combines with J gene TRBJ2-1; TRBD2 matches at 9 bases. Trimming removed 0 bases from V and 7 bases from J; junction bases left unmatched: 8. This CDR3 region has 16 residues. Germline CDR1 is SGHRS and CDR2 is YFSETQ. The CDR3 nucleotides are TGCGCCAGCAGCTTGGTTGGCGGGGGGGCGAGTAATGAGCAGTTCTTC. Translated: CASSLVGGGASNEQFF.

This chain connects TRBV10-3 to TRBJ1-3, with 7 bases matching TRBD1. The CDR3 covers 14 residues. Germline CDR1 ENHRY, CDR2 SYGVKD. V dropped 6 bases and J dropped 3; count of bases not matched to a gene: 5. CDR3: CAISAGGFGNTIYF. DNA for the CDR3: TGTGCCATCAGCGCAGGGGGATTTGGAAACACCATATATTTT.

The J gene is TRBJ1-1, the V gene TRBV29-1, with TRBD1 matching 8 bases. From germline, CDR1 is SQVTM and CDR2 ANQGSEA. The trim removed 7 bases at V and 0 bases at J, leaving 4 bases unmatched. CDR3 length equals 13 residues. In nucleotides, the CDR3 is TGCAGCGCAACAGGGGGGATGAACACTGAAGCTTTCTTT. The encoded protein is CSATGGMNTEAFF.

The rearrangement uses TRBV10-2 and TRBJ1-6; possibly TRBD1 for D (5 bases). This CDR3 is 15 amino acids long. Germline values: CDR1 WSHSY, CDR2 SAAADI. Trimming removed 8 bases from V and 9 bases from J, with 20 bases in between. CDR3 DNA sequence: TGCGCCAGCCGAGAAACGGCGGGGGGGGGTTCACCCCTCCACTTT. Translation: CASRETAGGGSPLHF.

V and J are TRBV5-1 and TRBJ1-1, with D unresolved. CDR1 and CDR2 from the germline V gene are SGHRS and YFSETQ. With 2 bases removed from V and 10 bases from J, the gap between germline ends came to 21 bases. The CDR3 extends over 15 amino acids. CDR3 bases: TGCGCCAGCAGCTTAGACCGGGATACATCCTATCCAGCTTTCTTT. Translation gives CASSLDRDTSYPAFF.

This chain joins TRBV7-2 and TRBJ2-4; D might be TRBD1 (5 bases). Germline V gene lookup returns CDR1 SGHTA and CDR2 FQGNSA. The V and J ends lost 4 bases and 8 bases respectively, with 18 bases between them. This CDR3 has 15 residues. As DNA, the CDR3 is TGTGCCAGCAGCTCCCTGACAGCGCCCAAGTACATTCAGTACTTC. Amino acids: CASSSLTAPKYIQYF.

The chain has TRBV2 and TRBJ1-6, with 7 nucleotides matching TRBD1. The trim removed 3 bases at V and 8 bases at J, leaving 13 bases unmatched. This CDR3 has 17 residues. Germline V gene sequence: CDR1 SNHLY, CDR2 FYNNEI. Here the CDR3 DNA reads TGTGCCAGCAGTGACCCGGGACAGACTCATGAGGATTCACCCCTCCACTTT. Translation gives CASSDPGQTHEDSPLHF.